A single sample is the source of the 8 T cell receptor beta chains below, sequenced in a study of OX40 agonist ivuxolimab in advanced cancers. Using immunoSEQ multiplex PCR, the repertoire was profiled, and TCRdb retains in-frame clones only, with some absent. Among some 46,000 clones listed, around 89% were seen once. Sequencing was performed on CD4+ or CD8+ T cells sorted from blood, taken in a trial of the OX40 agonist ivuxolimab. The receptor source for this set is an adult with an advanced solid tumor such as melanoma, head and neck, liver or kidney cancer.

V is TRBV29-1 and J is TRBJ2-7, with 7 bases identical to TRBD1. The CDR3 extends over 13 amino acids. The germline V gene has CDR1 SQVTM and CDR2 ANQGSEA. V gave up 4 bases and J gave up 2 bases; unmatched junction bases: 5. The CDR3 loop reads CSVGGQLPYEQYF. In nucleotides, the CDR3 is TGCAGCGTTGGGGGACAGTTGCCCTACGAGCAGTACTTC.

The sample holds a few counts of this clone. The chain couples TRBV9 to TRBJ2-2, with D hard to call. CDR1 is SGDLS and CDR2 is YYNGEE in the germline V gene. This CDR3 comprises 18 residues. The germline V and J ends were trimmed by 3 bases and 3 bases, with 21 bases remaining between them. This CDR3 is CASSADPGLLTYTGELFF. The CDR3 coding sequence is TGTGCCAGCAGCGCCGACCCCGGGCTTTTAACCTACACCGGGGAGCTGTTTTTT.

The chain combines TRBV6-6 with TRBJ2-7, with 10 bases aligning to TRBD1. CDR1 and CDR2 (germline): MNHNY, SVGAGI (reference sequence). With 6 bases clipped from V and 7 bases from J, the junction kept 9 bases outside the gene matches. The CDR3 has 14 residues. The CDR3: CASSRGQGPQEQYF. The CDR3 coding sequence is TGTGCCAGCAGCCGGGGACAGGGGCCCCAGGAGCAGTACTTC.

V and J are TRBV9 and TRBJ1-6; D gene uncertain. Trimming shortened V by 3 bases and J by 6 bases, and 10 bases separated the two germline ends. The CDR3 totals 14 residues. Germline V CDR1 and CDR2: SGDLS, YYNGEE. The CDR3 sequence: CASSGSGLNSPLHF. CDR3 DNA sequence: TGTGCCAGCAGCGGCAGCGGACTTAATTCACCCCTCCACTTT.

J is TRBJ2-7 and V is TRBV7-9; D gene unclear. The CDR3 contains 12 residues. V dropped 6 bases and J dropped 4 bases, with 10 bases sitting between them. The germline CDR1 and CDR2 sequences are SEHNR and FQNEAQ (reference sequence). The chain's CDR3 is CASRGIGYEQYF. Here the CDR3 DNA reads TGTGCCAGCAGGGGGATAGGTTACGAGCAGTACTTC.

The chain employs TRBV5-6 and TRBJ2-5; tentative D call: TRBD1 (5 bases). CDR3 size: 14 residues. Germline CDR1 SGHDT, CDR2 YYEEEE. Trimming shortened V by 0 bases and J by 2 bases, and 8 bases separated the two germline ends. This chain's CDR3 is CASSLVPGQETQYF. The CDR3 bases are TGTGCCAGCAGCTTGGTGCCAGGGCAAGAGACCCAGTACTTC.

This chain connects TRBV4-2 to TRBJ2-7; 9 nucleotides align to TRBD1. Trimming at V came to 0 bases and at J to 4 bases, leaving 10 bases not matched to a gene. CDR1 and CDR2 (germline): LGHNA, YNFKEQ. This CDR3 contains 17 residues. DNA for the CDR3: TGTGCCAGCAGCCAAGATCCGACAGGGGGTCAGGTGTACGAGCAGTACTTC. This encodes CASSQDPTGGQVYEQYF.

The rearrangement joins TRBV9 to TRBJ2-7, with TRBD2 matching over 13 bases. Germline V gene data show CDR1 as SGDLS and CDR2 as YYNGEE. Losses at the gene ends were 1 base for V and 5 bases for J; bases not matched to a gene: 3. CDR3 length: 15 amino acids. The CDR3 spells CASSVSGLAGDEQYF. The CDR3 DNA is TGTGCCAGCAGCGTATCTGGACTAGCGGGAGACGAGCAGTACTTC.